This entry concerns a single T cell receptor (beta chain). What it recognizes is unknown. The data belong to a study of T cells in Graves' hyperthyroidism and ophthalmopathy. Study-wide results and caveats: Also found in blood were most expanded thyroid clonotypes above 0.001.

RNA transcripts were the template for amplifying TCR beta CDR3 regions. When the TCR CDR3 underwent first-round RT-PCR, the HTBI primer set was used. In TCRdb, the multiplex PCR reads were re-called with MiXCR into one record per CDR3 protein. The repertoire holds 550,000 to 600,000 distinct CDR3 sequences, with 16% as singletons. A 10 ml volume of fresh peripheral blood provided the PBMCs. Material for sequencing was blood. This TCR derives from a young woman with Graves' hyperthyroidism.

CDR3 loop: CATSDFIWRSSYEQYF. Here the CDR3 DNA reads TGTGCCACCAGTGATTTCATCTGGAGAAGCTCCTACGAGCAGTACTTC. This chain uses TRBV24-1 with TRBJ2-7; D uncertain. The germline V gene has CDR1 KGHDR and CDR2 SFDVKD. Trimming left V 1 base short and J 0 bases short, with 12 bases between. This CDR3 comprises 16 residues.